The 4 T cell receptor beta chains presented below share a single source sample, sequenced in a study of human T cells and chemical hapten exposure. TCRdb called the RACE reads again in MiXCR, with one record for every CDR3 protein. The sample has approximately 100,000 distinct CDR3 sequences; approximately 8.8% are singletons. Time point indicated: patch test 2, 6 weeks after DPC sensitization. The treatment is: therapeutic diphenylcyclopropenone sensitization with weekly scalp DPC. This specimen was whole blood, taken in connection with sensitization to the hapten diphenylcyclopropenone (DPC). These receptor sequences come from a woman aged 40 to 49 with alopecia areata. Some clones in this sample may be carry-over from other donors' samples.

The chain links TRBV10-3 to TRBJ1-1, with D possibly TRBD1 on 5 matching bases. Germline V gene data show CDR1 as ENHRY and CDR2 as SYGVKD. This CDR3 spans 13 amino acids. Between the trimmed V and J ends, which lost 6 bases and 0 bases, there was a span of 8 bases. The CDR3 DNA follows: TGTGCCATCAGGGGGGACCTGAACACTGAAGCTTTCTTT. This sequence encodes CAIRGDLNTEAFF.

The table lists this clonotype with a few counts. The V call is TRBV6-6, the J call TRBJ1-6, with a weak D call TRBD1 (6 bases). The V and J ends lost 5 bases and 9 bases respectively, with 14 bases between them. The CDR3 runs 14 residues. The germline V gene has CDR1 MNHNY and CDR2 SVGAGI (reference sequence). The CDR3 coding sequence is TGTGCCAGCAGTCAGGGGTTGGTTAGTTCACCCCTCCACTTT. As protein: CASSQGLVSSPLHF.

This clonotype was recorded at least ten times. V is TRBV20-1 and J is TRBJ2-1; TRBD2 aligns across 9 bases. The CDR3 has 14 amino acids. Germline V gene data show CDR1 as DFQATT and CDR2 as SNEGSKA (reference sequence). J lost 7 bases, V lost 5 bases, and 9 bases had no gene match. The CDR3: CSADKASGENEQFF. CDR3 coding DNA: TGCAGTGCTGATAAGGCTAGCGGGGAAAATGAGCAGTTCTTC.

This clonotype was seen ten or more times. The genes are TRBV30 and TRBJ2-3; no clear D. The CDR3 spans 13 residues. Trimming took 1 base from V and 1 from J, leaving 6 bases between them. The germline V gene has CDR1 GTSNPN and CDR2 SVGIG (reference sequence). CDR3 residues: CAWSGRGTDTQYF. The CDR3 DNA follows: TGTGCCTGGAGTGGACGGGGCACAGATACGCAGTATTTT.